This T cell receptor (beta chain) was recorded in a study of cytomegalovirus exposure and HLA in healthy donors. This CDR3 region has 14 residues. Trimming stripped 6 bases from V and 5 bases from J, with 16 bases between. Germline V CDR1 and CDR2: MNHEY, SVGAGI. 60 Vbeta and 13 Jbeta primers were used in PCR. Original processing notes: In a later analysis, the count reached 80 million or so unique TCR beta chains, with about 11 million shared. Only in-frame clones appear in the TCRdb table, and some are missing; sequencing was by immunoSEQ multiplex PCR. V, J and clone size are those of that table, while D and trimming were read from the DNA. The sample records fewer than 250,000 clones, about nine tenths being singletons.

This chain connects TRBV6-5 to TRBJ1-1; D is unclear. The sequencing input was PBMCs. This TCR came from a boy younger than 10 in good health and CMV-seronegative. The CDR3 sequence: CASRRLLGGTEAFF. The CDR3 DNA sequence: TGTGCCAGCAGACGTCTTTTGGGAGGGACTGAAGCTTTCTTT.